This TCR beta chain came from a study of early T cells in non-severe SARS-CoV-2 infection. Looking at the study overall: Unsorted whole blood bulk RNA was sequenced, with unpaired chains.

Individual cDNA molecules received unique molecular identifiers. TCRdb reanalysed the 5' RACE reads using MiXCR and keeps one entry per CDR3 protein. This table has 75,000 to 100,000 distinct CDR3 sequences, 14% appearing once. The CDR3 totals 12 residues. The V segment lost 2 bases and the J segment 6 bases; nucleotides outside the gene matches: 2. Germline V gene sequence: CDR1 GTSNPN, CDR2 SVGIG (reference sequence). This clonotype was picked up a small number of times. Its matching antigen is unknown. Study-wide points: The matching step, a VDJdb search, favored anti-spike CD8 responses and missed private and CD4 specificities.

This sequence was found in an adult who was a healthcare worker with PCR-confirmed SARS-CoV-2 infection or an uninfected control (not recorded which). The J gene is TRBJ1-2, the V gene TRBV30; 8 nucleotides line up with TRBD1. Sequencing was performed on whole blood. CDR3 DNA: TGTGCCTGGAGTTTGACAGGGGATGGCTACACCTTC. Protein product: CAWSLTGDGYTF. The whole variable domain, remainder taken from reference TRBV30 and TRBJ1-2, is SQTIHQWPATLVQPVGSPLSLECTVEGTSNPNLYWYRQAAGRGLQLLFYSVGIGQISSEVPQNLSASRPQDRQFILSSKKLLLSDSGFYLCAWSLTGDGYTFGSGTRLTVV.